Listed below are T cell receptor beta chains from one sample, sequenced in a study of OX40 agonist ivuxolimab in advanced cancers. Assay used: immunoSEQ multiplex PCR; TCRdb lists only in-frame clones, some missing. The sample has roughly 97,000 clones; over 85% are singletons. The sequences come from CD4+ or CD8+ T cells sorted from blood, collected in a trial of the OX40 agonist ivuxolimab. These receptors were collected from an adult with an advanced solid tumor such as melanoma, head and neck, liver or kidney cancer. Both conserved end residues are part of each CDR3. D genes are given only for firm matches. The size field is filled for only some rows; it gives once, few, many or a size class.

size	D	V	J	CDR3	DNA
.	.	TRBV5-5	TRBJ1-4	CASSLPQSEKLFF	TGTGCCAGCAGCTTGCCTCAGTCGGAAAAACTGTTTTTT
.	TRBD1	TRBV28	TRBJ2-7	CATDRGRSYEQYF	TGTGCCACCGACAGGGGAAGATCCTACGAGCAGTACTTC
.	.	TRBV6-6	TRBJ1-1	CASSQMDTEAFF	TGTGCCAGCAGTCAGATGGACACTGAAGCTTTCTTT
.	TRBD1	TRBV18	TRBJ2-4	CASSPDLDRGDSKNIQYF	TGTGCCAGCTCACCAGACCTTGACAGGGGAGATTCCAAAAACATTCAGTACTTC
.	.	TRBV30	TRBJ2-1	CAWSVTQGRNNEQFF	TGTGCCTGGAGTGTAACCCAGGGGCGGAACAATGAGCAGTTCTTC
.	.	TRBV5-6	TRBJ1-5	CASHRLNQPQHF	TGTGCCAGCCACAGGCTAAATCAGCCCCAGCATTTT
.	.	TRBV9	TRBJ1-1	CASSASSGWGTEAFF	TGTGCCAGCAGCGCCTCCTCGGGGTGGGGAACTGAAGCTTTCTTT
.	.	TRBV11-2	TRBJ1-1	CASSLAMVNTEAFF	TGTGCCAGCAGCTTAGCGATGGTAAACACTGAAGCTTTCTTT
.	TRBD1	TRBV7-9	TRBJ2-3	CASSPQGVSTDTQYF	TGTGCCAGCAGCCCCCAGGGGGTGAGCACAGATACGCAGTATTTT
few	.	TRBV10-3	TRBJ1-1	CAISEGGRTEAFF	TGTGCCATCAGTGAGGGGGGAAGAACTGAAGCTTTCTTT
.	TRBD1	TRBV30	TRBJ1-6	CAWEQGRSPLHF	TGTGCCTGGGAACAGGGGCGTTCACCCCTCCACTTT
.	TRBD2	TRBV6-5	TRBJ2-1	CASSYGLAGGDEQFF	TGTGCCAGCAGTTACGGGCTAGCGGGGGGGGATGAGCAGTTCTTC
once	TRBD2	TRBV9	TRBJ2-4	CASSKTSGDKNIQYF	TGTGCCAGCAGCAAGACTAGCGGGGACAAAAACATTCAGTACTTC
few	.	TRBV7-9	TRBJ1-4	CASRPKDRISEKLFF	TGTGCCAGCAGACCCAAAGACAGGATTTCCGAAAAACTGTTTTTT
.	.	TRBV6-5	TRBJ2-1	CASSRDTGSNEQFF	TGTGCCAGCAGTCGGGACACGGGTAGCAATGAGCAGTTCTTC
once	TRBD1	TRBV6-1	TRBJ1-1	CASSRQGVTEAFF	TGTGCCAGCAGTCGACAGGGGGTCACTGAAGCTTTCTTT
.	TRBD2	TRBV11-2	TRBJ2-1	CASSSLSGGALNEQFF	TGTGCCAGCAGCTCCTTAAGCGGGGGGGCCCTGAATGAGCAGTTCTTC
.	.	TRBV4-1	TRBJ1-5	CASSQGDLPFYSNQPQHF	TGCGCCAGCAGCCAAGGGGATTTGCCGTTTTATAGCAATCAGCCCCAGCATTTT
.	.	TRBV5-1	TRBJ1-1	CASKLSGENTEAFF	TGCGCCAGCAAGTTGAGCGGGGAGAACACTGAAGCTTTCTTT
once	.	TRBV7-9	TRBJ2-7	CASSSYRGYEQYF	TGTGCCAGCAGCTCCTATCGAGGCTACGAGCAGTACTTC
.	TRBD1	TRBV27	TRBJ1-5	CASSQTGERQPQHF	TGTGCCAGCAGTCAAACAGGGGAAAGACAGCCCCAGCATTTT
few	.	TRBV14	TRBJ2-1	CASSQIQGGINEQFF	TGTGCCAGCAGCCAGATACAAGGGGGAATAAATGAGCAGTTCTTC
.	.	TRBV7-2	TRBJ2-5	CASSLEAFQETQYF	TGTGCCAGCAGCTTAGAGGCGTTTCAAGAGACCCAGTACTTC
.	.	TRBV11-2	TRBJ2-7	CASSPNERDPYEQYF	TGTGCCAGCAGCCCAAACGAAAGGGACCCCTACGAGCAGTACTTC
.	.	TRBV7-3	TRBJ2-6	CASSLQGSSGANVLTF	TGTGCCAGCAGCTTACAGGGTTCCTCTGGGGCCAACGTCCTGACTTTC
.	.	TRBV1	TRBJ2-3	CTTHPRGGTDTQYF	TGCACCACCCACCCCCGGGGGGGGACAGATACGCAGTATTTT
.	.	TRBV11-3	TRBJ1-4	CASSSSRYREPATNEKLFF	TGTGCCAGCAGCTCATCCAGGTACAGGGAACCCGCAACTAATGAAAAACTGTTTTTT
few	TRBD2	TRBV6-1	TRBJ2-7	CASRLLAGSYEQYF	TGTGCCAGCAGACTACTAGCGGGGTCCTACGAGCAGTACTTC
.	.	TRBV28	TRBJ2-7	CASSSLVGSYEQYF	TGTGCCAGCAGTTCCCTCGTGGGATCCTACGAGCAGTACTTC
.	TRBD1	TRBV28	TRBJ2-7	CASSLLGQGYEQYF	TGTGCCAGCAGTTTATTGGGACAGGGGTACGAGCAGTACTTC
.	.	TRBV19	TRBJ1-4	CASERQRNEKLFF	TGTGCCAGTGAGAGACAGAGAAATGAAAAACTGTTTTTT
once	.	TRBV5-4	TRBJ1-6	CASSLMGLYNSPLHF	TGTGCCAGCAGCTTGATGGGCCTCTATAATTCACCCCTCCACTTT
.	.	TRBV28	TRBJ1-4	CASSLGAGGSEKLFF	TGTGCCAGCAGTTTAGGGGCCGGTGGGAGTGAAAAACTGTTTTTT
.	.	TRBV18	TRBJ1-1	CASSEGTPPNTEAFF	TGTGCCAGCTCGGAGGGTACCCCCCCAAACACTGAAGCTTTCTTT
.	.	TRBV27	TRBJ2-3	CASSPRGPDSTDTQYF	TGTGCCAGCAGTCCTAGGGGCCCCGATAGCACAGATACGCAGTATTTT
.	.	TRBV12-5	TRBJ2-1	CASGPQEQPGPPYNEQFF	TGTGCTAGTGGCCCTCAAGAACAACCCGGGCCCCCATACAATGAGCAGTTCTTC
.	.	TRBV5-1	TRBJ2-1	CASSLAPSDSYNEQFF	TGCGCCAGCAGCTTGGCCCCTAGCGACTCCTACAATGAGCAGTTCTTC
.	TRBD2	TRBV6-6	TRBJ2-1	CASTPGGYRGDEQFF	TGTGCCAGCACCCCGGGGGGATATAGGGGAGACGAGCAGTTCTTC
.	.	TRBV5-8	TRBJ2-3	CASRRGVGTDTQYF	TGTGCCAGCAGGAGGGGGGTTGGCACAGATACGCAGTATTTT
.	.	TRBV7-9	TRBJ2-2	CASSQITQNTGELFF	TGTGCCAGCAGCCAAATTACACAGAACACCGGGGAGCTGTTTTTT
.	TRBD1	TRBV11-2	TRBJ1-4	CASSSYGQVGNEKLFF	TGTGCCAGCAGCTCGTACGGACAGGTCGGAAACGAAAAACTGTTTTTT
.	TRBD1	TRBV6-6	TRBJ1-6	CASSSAGTDNSPLHF	TGTGCCAGCAGTTCCGCCGGGACAGATAATTCACCCCTCCACTTT
.	TRBD2	TRBV9	TRBJ2-1	CASSVELAGAERFF	TGTGCCAGCAGCGTAGAACTAGCGGGGGCAGAGAGGTTCTTC
.	.	TRBV6-1	TRBJ2-5	CASPRGSETQYF	TGTGCCAGCCCTCGGGGATCAGAGACCCAGTACTTC
.	TRBD2	TRBV9	TRBJ2-2	CASSPLAGAGELFF	TGTGCCAGCAGCCCACTAGCGGGGGCCGGGGAGCTGTTTTTT
.	TRBD1	TRBV9	TRBJ2-1	CASSATGTGVGNEQFF	TGTGCCAGCAGCGCAACCGGGACAGGGGTGGGGAATGAGCAGTTCTTC
.	TRBD2	TRBV7-8	TRBJ2-3	CASSSGRGGDTQYF	TGTGCCAGCAGCTCGGGGAGGGGAGGGGATACGCAGTATTTT
.	.	TRBV30	TRBJ2-7	CAWSGASSYEQYF	TGTGCCTGGAGCGGGGCGAGCTCCTACGAGCAGTACTTC
.	.	TRBV4-1	TRBJ2-5	CASSPGTGAPQETQYF	TGCGCCAGCAGCCCCGGGACTGGGGCCCCCCAAGAGACCCAGTACTTC
.	.	TRBV11-3	TRBJ2-4	CASSLEVAKNIQYF	TGTGCCAGCAGCTTAGAGGTAGCCAAAAACATTCAGTACTTC
.	.	TRBV6-6	TRBJ1-5	CASTLSNQPQHF	TGTGCCAGCACCCTGAGCAATCAGCCCCAGCATTTT
once	.	TRBV2	TRBJ2-5	CASSGTAQETQYF	TGTGCCAGCAGTGGGACAGCCCAAGAGACCCAGTACTTC
.	.	TRBV9	TRBJ1-1	CASSMGAQITEAFF	TGTGCCAGCAGCATGGGGGCGCAGATCACTGAAGCTTTCTTT
.	TRBD2	TRBV7-2	TRBJ2-3	CATGGYTDTQYF	TGTGCCACGGGGGGGTACACAGATACGCAGTATTTT
.	TRBD1	TRBV28	TRBJ2-2	CASSLGGQGTGELFF	TGTGCCAGCAGTTTGGGCGGACAGGGTACCGGGGAGCTGTTTTTT
.	.	TRBV6-5	TRBJ1-6	CASSYSRVPYNSPLHF	TGTGCCAGCAGTTACTCCCGGGTCCCCTATAATTCACCCCTCCACTTT
.	.	TRBV5-1	TRBJ1-1	CASSPDRPRNTEAFF	TGCGCCAGCAGCCCGGACAGACCTAGGAACACTGAAGCTTTCTTT
.	TRBD2	TRBV28	TRBJ2-7	CASTRGGATYEQYF	TGTGCCAGCACCCGGGGGGGGGCCACCTACGAGCAGTACTTC
.	TRBD1	TRBV6-4	TRBJ2-1	CASSPLQGASNEQFF	TGTGCCAGCAGTCCGCTACAGGGGGCAAGCAATGAGCAGTTCTTC
.	TRBD2	TRBV5-6	TRBJ2-7	CASSLPGLAGVASYEQYF	TGTGCCAGCAGCTTGCCCGGACTAGCGGGGGTCGCCTCCTACGAGCAGTACTTC